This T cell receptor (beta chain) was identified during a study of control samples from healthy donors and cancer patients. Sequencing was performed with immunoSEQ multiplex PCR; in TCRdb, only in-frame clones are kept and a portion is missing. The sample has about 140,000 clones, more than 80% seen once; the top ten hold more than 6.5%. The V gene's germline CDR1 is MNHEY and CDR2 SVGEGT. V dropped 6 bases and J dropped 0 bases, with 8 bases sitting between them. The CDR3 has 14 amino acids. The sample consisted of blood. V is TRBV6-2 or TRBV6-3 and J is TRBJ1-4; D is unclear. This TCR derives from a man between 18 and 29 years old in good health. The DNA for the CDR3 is TGTGCCAGCAGCCCAAGACCAACTAATGAAAAACTGTTTTTT. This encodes CASSPRPTNEKLFF.